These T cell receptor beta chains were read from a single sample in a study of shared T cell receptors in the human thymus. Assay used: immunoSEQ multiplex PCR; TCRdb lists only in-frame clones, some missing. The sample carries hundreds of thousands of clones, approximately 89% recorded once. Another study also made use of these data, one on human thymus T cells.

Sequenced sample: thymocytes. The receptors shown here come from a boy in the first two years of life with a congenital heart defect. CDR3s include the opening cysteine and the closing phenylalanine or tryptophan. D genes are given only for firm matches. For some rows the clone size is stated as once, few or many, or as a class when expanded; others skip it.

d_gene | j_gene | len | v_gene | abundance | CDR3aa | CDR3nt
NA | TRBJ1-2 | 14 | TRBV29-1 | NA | CSVEAGLQGRGYTF | TGCAGCGTTGAGGCGGGCCTACAGGGTCGGGGCTACACCTTC
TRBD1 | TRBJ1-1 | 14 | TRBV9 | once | CASSAGTGSREAFF | TGTGCCAGCAGCGCAGGGACAGGTAGTAGAGAAGCTTTCTTT
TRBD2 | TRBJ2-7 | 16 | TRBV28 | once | CASSPSRLAGFYEQYF | TGTGCCAGCAGCCCATCGCGACTAGCGGGATTCTACGAGCAGTACTTC
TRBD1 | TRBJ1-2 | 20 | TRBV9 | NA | CASSGLLTGTGGAGDYGYTF | TGTGCCAGCAGCGGCCTCCTAACCGGGACAGGGGGCGCAGGTGACTATGGCTACACCTTC
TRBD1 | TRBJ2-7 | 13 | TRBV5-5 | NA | CASSYGQGHEQYF | TGTGCCAGCAGCTATGGACAGGGCCACGAGCAGTACTTC
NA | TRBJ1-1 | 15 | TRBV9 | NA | CASSVGARGYTEAFF | TGTGCCAGCAGCGTAGGGGCCAGGGGATACACTGAAGCTTTCTTT
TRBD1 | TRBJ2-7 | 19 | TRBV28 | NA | CASSLCGDRRPPPYYEQYF | TGTGCCAGCAGTTTATGCGGGGACAGGCGGCCTCCCCCCTACTACGAGCAGTACTTC
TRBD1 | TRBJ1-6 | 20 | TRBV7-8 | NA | CASSLNRDRVFLSYNSPLHF | TGTGCCAGCAGCTTAAACCGGGACAGGGTATTTTTATCCTATAATTCACCCCTCCACTTT
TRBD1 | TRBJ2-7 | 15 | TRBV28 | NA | CASSLTRDRDYEQYF | TGTGCCAGCAGCTTAACCCGGGACAGGGACTACGAGCAGTACTTC
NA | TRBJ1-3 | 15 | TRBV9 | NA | CASSVGESPGNTIYF | TGTGCCAGCAGCGTAGGGGAGAGCCCTGGAAACACCATATATTTT
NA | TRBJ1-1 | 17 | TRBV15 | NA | CATSTEFPGAKNTEAFF | TGTGCCACCAGCACCGAGTTCCCGGGAGCTAAGAACACTGAAGCTTTCTTT
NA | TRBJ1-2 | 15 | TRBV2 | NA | CASTPRRGPDYGYTF | TGTGCCAGCACCCCGAGGCGGGGTCCGGACTATGGCTACACCTTC
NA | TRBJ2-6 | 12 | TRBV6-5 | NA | CASSGGANVLTF | TGTGCCAGCAGCGGTGGGGCCAACGTCCTGACTTTC
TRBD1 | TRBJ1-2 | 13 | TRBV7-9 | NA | CASSKGQGYGYTF | TGTGCCAGCAGTAAAGGACAGGGGTATGGCTACACCTTC
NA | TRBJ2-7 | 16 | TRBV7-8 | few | CASSPNGLVVSYEQYF | TGTGCCAGCAGCCCGAACGGTTTAGTTGTCTCCTACGAGCAGTACTTC
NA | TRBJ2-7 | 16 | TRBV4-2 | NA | CASSHIKTGLPYEQYF | TGTGCCAGCAGCCACATAAAGACAGGTCTACCCTACGAGCAGTACTTC
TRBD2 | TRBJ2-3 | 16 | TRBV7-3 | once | CASSSTSGGHTDTQYF | TGTGCCAGCAGCTCTACCAGCGGGGGCCACACAGATACGCAGTATTTT
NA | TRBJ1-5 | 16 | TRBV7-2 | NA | CASSLAYVGGYQPQHF | TGTGCCAGCAGCTTAGCCTACGTGGGGGGATACCAGCCCCAGCATTTT
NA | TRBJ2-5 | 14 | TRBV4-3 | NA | CASSQDRYGETQYF | TGCGCCAGCAGCCAAGACCGCTATGGAGAGACCCAGTACTTC
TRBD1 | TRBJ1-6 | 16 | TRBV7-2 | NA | CASSLGTGLRDSPLHF | TGTGCCAGCAGCTTGGGGACAGGGCTAAGGGATTCACCCCTCCACTTT
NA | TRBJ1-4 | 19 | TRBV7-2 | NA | CASSLAAAAIGGTNEKLFF | TGTGCCAGCAGCTTAGCGGCCGCGGCTATCGGCGGTACTAATGAAAAACTGTTTTTT
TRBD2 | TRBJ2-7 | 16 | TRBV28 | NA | CASSLFTHLAAYEQYF | TGTGCCAGCAGTTTATTTACCCATCTAGCGGCGTACGAGCAGTACTTC
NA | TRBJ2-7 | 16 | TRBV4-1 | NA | CASSPQGEEGSYEQYF | TGCGCCAGCAGCCCCCAGGGGGAGGAAGGTTCCTACGAGCAGTACTTC
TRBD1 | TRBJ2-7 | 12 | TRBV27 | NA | CASRDRSDEQYF | TGTGCCAGCCGGGACAGGAGCGACGAGCAGTACTTC
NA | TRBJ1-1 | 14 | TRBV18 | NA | CASSLDSLSTEAFF | TGTGCCAGCTCACTCGACAGTCTCTCCACTGAAGCTTTCTTT
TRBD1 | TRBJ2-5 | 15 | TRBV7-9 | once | CASSPLARGRETQYF | TGTGCCAGCAGCCCCCTCGCCAGGGGGCGAGAGACCCAGTACTTC